A single sample gave rise to the 16 T cell receptor beta chains below, sequenced in a study of shared clonotypes between healthy human individuals. CD45RO negativity and positive selection for CCR7 defined naive CD8 cells, a population that excluded terminally differentiated effector memory CD45RA+ cells. Profiling relied on immunoSEQ multiplex PCR, and the TCRdb table lists in-frame clones only, not all of them. The table shows about 2 million clones, with about 95% occurring only once. Sequencing used naive CD8+ T cells sorted from blood. The receptors stem from a man between 18 and 29 years old in good health.

The genes are TRBV27 and TRBJ1-2; no reliable D call. V was cut by 3 bases and J by 5 bases, with 10 bases left in between. Germline-derived CDR1 and CDR2 are MNHEY and SMNVEV (reference sequence). The CDR3 extends over 13 amino acids. The CDR3 spells CASSFSGYYGYTF. The CDR3 region has the DNA TGTGCCAGCAGTTTCTCGGGATATTATGGCTACACCTTC.

This CDR3 is CASSIAGLAYEQYF. CDR3 DNA sequence: TGTGCCAGTAGTATAGCGGGCCTTGCCTACGAGCAGTACTTC. The genes are TRBV19 and TRBJ2-7; D is ambiguous. Germline CDR1 and CDR2: LNHDA and SQIVND (reference sequence). CDR3 length equals 14 residues. The ends were cut back, 1 base at V and 2 bases at J, with 9 bases in the middle.

The chain has TRBV4-2 and TRBJ2-7; 11 nucleotides match TRBD1. Germline values: CDR1 LGHNA, CDR2 YNFKEQ. The CDR3 covers 15 residues. Germline trimming cut 5 bases from V and 2 bases from J; bases unmatched to any gene: 5. The CDR3 DNA reads TGTGCCAGCAGCGGTCCGGGACAGGGGGCCTACGAGCAGTACTTC. Translated: CASSGPGQGAYEQYF.

The V call is TRBV29-1, the J call TRBJ1-2; weak D call: TRBD1 (5 bases). In germline, CDR1 is SQVTM, CDR2 ANQGSEA. This CDR3 is built from 15 residues. Trimming pared 4 bases from V and 2 bases from J, leaving 17 bases between. CDR3 region: CSVGGGIPQNYGYTF. CDR3 in DNA: TGCAGCGTTGGGGGGGGGATCCCGCAAAACTATGGCTACACCTTC.

The V gene is TRBV19, the J gene TRBJ2-7; D unresolved. V was pared by 0 bases and J by 2 bases, with 2 bases between. Germline lookup yields CDR1 LNHDA and CDR2 SQIVND (reference sequence). The CDR3 loop spans 12 amino acids. CDR3 sequence: CASSIDPYEQYF. DNA of the CDR3: TGTGCCAGTAGTATAGATCCCTACGAGCAGTACTTC.

The chain combines TRBV7-2 with TRBJ2-2; D not resolved. The germline V gene has CDR1 SGHTA and CDR2 FQGNSA. Trimming removed 1 base at V and 2 bases at J, with 8 bases between. There are 15 residues in the CDR3. DNA of the CDR3: TGTGCCAGCAGCTTAGTTGTGGGTAACACCGGGGAGCTGTTTTTT. It yields the protein CASSLVVGNTGELFF.

This chain connects TRBV6-6 to TRBJ2-1, with D possibly TRBD1 on 6 matching bases. CDR3 size: 12 residues. Germline V gene sequence: CDR1 MNHNY, CDR2 SVGAGI (reference sequence). Trimming removed 3 bases at V and 8 bases at J, with 8 bases between. CDR3 coding DNA: TGTGCCAGCAGTTATCAGGGGTATGAGCAGTTCTTC. Encoded protein: CASSYQGYEQFF.

The rearrangement joins TRBV10-3 to TRBJ2-3; 12 positions match TRBD2. The CDR3 length is 16 residues. Germline-derived CDR1 and CDR2 are ENHRY and SYGVKD. J gave up 6 bases and V 11 bases, and 15 bases lay outside the gene matches. Here the CDR3 reads CASMTSGGNIEDTQYF. DNA for the CDR3: TGTGCCTCAATGACTAGCGGGGGAAATATCGAGGATACGCAGTATTTT.

V gene TRBV7-9 combines with J gene TRBJ2-3; D gene unclear. CDR3 length: 15 amino acids. The ends were cut back, 3 bases at V and 0 bases at J, with 10 bases in the middle. CDR1 is SEHNR, CDR2 FQNEAQ, per germline (reference sequence). CDR3 DNA sequence: TGTGCCAGCAGCTTCGGTTTAATAAGCACAGATACGCAGTATTTT. Translated: CASSFGLISTDTQYF.

The chain is built from TRBV6-1 and TRBJ2-1, with D possibly matching TRBD2 (5 bases). The CDR3 runs to 16 residues. The germline CDR1 and CDR2 sequences are MNHNS and SASEGT. V was clipped by 3 bases and J by 0 bases, with 12 bases between them. The CDR3 nucleotides read TGTGCCAGCAGTGAGGACTTTTTGAGCTCCTACAATGAGCAGTTCTTC. Encoded protein: CASSEDFLSSYNEQFF.

This clone was found once. The chain joins TRBV30 to TRBJ1-1; no reliable D call. The CDR3 length is 13 residues. Trimming took off 2 bases at V and 5 bases at J, with 12 bases between the two ends. The V gene's germline CDR1 is GTSNPN and CDR2 SVGIG (reference sequence). The CDR3 bases are TGTGCCTGGAGTCAGCAGCTATGGACTGAAGCTTTCTTT. It encodes CAWSQQLWTEAFF.

The J gene is TRBJ2-5, the V gene TRBV5-1; TRBD2 matches at 10 bases. CDR1 SGHRS and CDR2 YFSETQ come from the germline V gene. The CDR3 has 15 amino acids. V lost 3 bases to trimming and J lost 3 bases; unmatched junction nucleotides: 5. The CDR3 nucleotides read TGCGCCAGCAGCTCCGCTCTAGCGGGGGAAGAGACCCAGTACTTC. This codes for CASSSALAGEETQYF.

This chain connects TRBV7-8 to TRBJ2-1; D uncertain. The CDR3 spans 17 residues. Germline V gene sequence: CDR1 SGHVS, CDR2 FQNEAQ. V gave up 1 base and J gave up 0 bases, with 13 bases separating them. CDR3 loop: CASSLDFFGSSYNEQFF. CDR3 coding DNA: TGTGCCAGCAGCTTAGATTTCTTCGGAAGCTCCTACAATGAGCAGTTCTTC.

This chain uses TRBV2 with TRBJ1-4; a weak D match, TRBD1 (5 bases). Germline values: CDR1 SNHLY, CDR2 FYNNEI. V shed 7 bases and J shed 7 bases, with 10 bases lying between them. CDR3 length: 12 residues. The CDR3: CASKGGTEKLFF. DNA for the CDR3: TGTGCCAGCAAGGGAGGGACTGAAAAACTGTTTTTT.

The rearrangement links TRBV13 to TRBJ1-5, with TRBD1 matching over 10 bases. CDR1 is PRHDT, CDR2 FYEKMQ, per germline (reference sequence). J lost 4 bases, V lost 2 bases, and 2 bases had no gene match. The CDR3 length is 15 residues. The chain's CDR3 is CASSLTGQGNQPQHF. The CDR3 nucleotides read TGTGCCAGCAGCTTAACGGGACAGGGGAATCAGCCCCAGCATTTT.

For this clone: Other DNA sequences of this sample code for an identical CDR3. V and J are TRBV4-1 and TRBJ2-7; TRBD1 matches 9 bases. V was clipped by 4 bases and J by 1 base; unmatched bases: 2. This CDR3 is built from 14 residues. Germline V gives CDR1 MGHRA, CDR2 YSYEKL. This CDR3 is CASSPGQGSYEQYF. DNA of the CDR3: TGCGCCAGCAGCCCAGGACAGGGGTCCTACGAGCAGTACTTC.